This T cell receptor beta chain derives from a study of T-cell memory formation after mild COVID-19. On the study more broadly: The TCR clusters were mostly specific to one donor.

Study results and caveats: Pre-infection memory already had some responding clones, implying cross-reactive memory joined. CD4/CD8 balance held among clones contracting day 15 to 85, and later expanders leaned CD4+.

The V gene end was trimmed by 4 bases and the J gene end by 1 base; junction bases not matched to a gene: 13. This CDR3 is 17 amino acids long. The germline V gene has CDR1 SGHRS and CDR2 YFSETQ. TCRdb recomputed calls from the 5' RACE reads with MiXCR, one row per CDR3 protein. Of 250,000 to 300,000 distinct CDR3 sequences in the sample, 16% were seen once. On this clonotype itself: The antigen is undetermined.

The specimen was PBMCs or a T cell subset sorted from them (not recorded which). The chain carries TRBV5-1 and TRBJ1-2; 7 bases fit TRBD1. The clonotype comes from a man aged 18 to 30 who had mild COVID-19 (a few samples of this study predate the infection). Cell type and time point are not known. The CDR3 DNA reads TGCGCCAGCAGCATCGCCGGGACAGAGGCTGTTAACTATGGCTACACCTTC. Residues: CASSIAGTEAVNYGYTF.